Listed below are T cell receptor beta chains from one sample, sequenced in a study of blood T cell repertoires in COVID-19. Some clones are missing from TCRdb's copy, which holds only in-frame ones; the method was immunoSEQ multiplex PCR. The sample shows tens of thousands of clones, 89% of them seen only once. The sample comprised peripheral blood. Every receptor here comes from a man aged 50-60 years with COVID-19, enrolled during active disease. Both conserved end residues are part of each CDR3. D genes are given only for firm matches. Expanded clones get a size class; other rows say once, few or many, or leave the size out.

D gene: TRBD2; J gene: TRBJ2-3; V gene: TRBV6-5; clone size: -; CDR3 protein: CASRGAGVPTDTQYF; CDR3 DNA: TGTGCCAGCAGGGGAGCGGGGGTCCCCACAGATACGCAGTATTTT
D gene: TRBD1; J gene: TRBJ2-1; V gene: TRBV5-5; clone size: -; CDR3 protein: CASSITQGASYNEQFF; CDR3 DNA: TGTGCCAGCAGCATTACACAGGGGGCGTCCTACAATGAGCAGTTCTTC
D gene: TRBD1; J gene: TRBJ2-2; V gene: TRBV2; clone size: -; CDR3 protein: CASTKGQGVGGELFF; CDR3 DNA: TGTGCCAGCACCAAAGGACAGGGGGTTGGTGGGGAGCTGTTTTTT
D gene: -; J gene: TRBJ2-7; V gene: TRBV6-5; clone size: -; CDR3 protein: CASSYDSSYEQYF; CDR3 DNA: TGTGCCAGCAGTTACGACAGCTCCTACGAGCAGTACTTC
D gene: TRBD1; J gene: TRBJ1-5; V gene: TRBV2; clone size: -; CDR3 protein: CASSVTGGGQPQHF; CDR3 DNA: TGTGCCAGCAGTGTAACAGGGGGCGGTCAGCCCCAGCATTTT
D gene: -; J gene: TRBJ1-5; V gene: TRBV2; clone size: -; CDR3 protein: CASSERTDNQPQHF; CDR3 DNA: TGTGCCAGCAGTGAAAGGACAGACAATCAGCCCCAGCATTTT
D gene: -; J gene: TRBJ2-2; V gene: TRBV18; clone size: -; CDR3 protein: CASSPQTRQRTGELFF; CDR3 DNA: TGTGCCAGCTCACCCCAGACACGACAGAGGACCGGGGAGCTGTTTTTT
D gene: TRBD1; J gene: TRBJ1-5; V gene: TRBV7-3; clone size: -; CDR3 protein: CASSNHPRDRFPCGNQPQHF; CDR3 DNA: TGTGCCAGCAGCAACCACCCCCGGGACAGGTTCCCCTGTGGCAATCAGCCCCAGCATTTT
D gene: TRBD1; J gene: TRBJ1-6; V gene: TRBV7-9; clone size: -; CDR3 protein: CASSVGTAYNSPLHF; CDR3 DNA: TGTGCCAGCAGCGTCGGGACAGCATATAATTCACCCCTCCACTTT
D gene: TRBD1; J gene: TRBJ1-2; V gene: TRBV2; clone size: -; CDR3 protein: CASSEDRRSSGYTF; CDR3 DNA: TGTGCCAGCAGTGAGGACAGGCGGTCTAGTGGCTACACCTTC
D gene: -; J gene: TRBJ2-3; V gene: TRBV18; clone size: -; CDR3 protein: CASSRGGPFTDTQYF; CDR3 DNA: TGTGCCAGCTCAAGGGGGGGTCCCTTCACAGATACGCAGTATTTT
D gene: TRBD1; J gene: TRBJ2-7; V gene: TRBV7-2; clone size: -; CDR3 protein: CASSKLQGDEQYF; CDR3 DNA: TGTGCCAGCAGCAAGTTACAGGGGGACGAGCAGTACTTC
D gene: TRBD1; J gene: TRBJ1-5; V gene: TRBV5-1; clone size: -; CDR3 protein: CASSQTGGSNQPQHF; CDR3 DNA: TGCGCCAGCAGCCAGACAGGGGGCTCGAATCAGCCCCAGCATTTT
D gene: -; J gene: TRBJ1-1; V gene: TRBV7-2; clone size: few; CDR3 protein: CASSLGATEAFF; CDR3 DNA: TGTGCCAGCAGCTTAGGAGCCACCGAAGCTTTCTTT
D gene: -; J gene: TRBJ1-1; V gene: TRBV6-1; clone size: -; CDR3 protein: CASSEEQGATEAFF; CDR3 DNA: TGTGCCAGCAGTGAAGAACAGGGTGCCACTGAAGCTTTCTTT
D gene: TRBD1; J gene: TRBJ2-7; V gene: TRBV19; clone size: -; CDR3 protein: CASSRTGLDEQYF; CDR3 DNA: TGTGCCAGTAGTAGGACAGGGCTAGACGAGCAGTACTTC
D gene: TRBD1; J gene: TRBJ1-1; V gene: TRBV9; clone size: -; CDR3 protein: CASSVTGVRGTEAFF; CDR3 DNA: TGTGCCAGCAGCGTCACAGGGGTTCGTGGCACTGAAGCTTTCTTT
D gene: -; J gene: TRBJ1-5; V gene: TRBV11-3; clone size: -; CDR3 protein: CASNLVTGTLYNQPQHF; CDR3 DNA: TGTGCCAGCAACCTTGTCACGGGGACACTTTACAATCAGCCCCAGCATTTT
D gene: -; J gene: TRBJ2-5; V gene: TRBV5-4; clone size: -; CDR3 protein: CASTIPRLETQYF; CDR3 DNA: TGTGCCAGCACCATTCCTAGGTTGGAGACCCAGTACTTC
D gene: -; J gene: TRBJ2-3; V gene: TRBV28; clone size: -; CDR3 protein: CASSSHYFSDTQYF; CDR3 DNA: TGTGCCAGCAGTTCACATTATTTTTCAGATACGCAGTATTTT
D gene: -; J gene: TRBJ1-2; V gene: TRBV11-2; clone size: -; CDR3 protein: CASSLDLRGLDYGYTF; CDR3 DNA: TGTGCCAGCAGCTTAGATCTCCGGGGTCTGGACTATGGCTACACCTTC
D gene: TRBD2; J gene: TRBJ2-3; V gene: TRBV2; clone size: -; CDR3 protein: CASPGTSGQDTQYF; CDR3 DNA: TGTGCCAGCCCCGGGACTAGCGGGCAAGATACGCAGTATTTT
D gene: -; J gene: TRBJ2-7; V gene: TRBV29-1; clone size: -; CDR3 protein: CSVYPTGGRNEQYF; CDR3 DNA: TGCAGCGTTTACCCTACCGGGGGGCGGAACGAGCAGTACTTC
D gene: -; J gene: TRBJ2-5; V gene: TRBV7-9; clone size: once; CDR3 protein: CASSSGVAETQYF; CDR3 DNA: TGTGCCAGCAGCTCAGGGGTGGCGGAGACCCAGTACTTC
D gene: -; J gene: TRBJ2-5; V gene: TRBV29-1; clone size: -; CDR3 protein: CSVEQRQGRQTQYF; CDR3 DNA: TGCAGCGTTGAACAGCGGCAGGGGCGGCAGACCCAGTACTTC
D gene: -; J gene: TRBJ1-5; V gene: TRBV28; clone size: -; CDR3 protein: CASSFRFQGNQPQHF; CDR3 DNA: TGTGCCAGCAGTTTTAGGTTCCAGGGAAACCAGCCCCAGCATTTT
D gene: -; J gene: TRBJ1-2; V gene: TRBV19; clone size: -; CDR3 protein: CASSRVNYGYTF; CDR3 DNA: TGTGCCAGTAGCCGGGTTAACTATGGCTACACCTTC
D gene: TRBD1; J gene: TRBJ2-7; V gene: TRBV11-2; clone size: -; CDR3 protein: CASSAPFGTGRYEQYF; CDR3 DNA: TGTGCCAGCAGCGCCCCATTCGGGACAGGTCGATACGAGCAGTACTTC
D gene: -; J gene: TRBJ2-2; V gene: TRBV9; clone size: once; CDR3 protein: CASSFTQLANTGELFF; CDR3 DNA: TGTGCCAGCAGCTTTACACAGCTCGCGAACACCGGGGAGCTGTTTTTT
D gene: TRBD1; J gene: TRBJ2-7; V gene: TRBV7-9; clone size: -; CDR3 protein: CASSADQGQGIHEQYF; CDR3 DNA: TGTGCCAGCAGCGCCGACCAGGGACAGGGGATCCACGAGCAGTACTTC
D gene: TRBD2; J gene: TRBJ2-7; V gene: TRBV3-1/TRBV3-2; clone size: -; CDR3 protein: CASSTSGNYEQYF; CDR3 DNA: TGTGCCAGCAGCACTAGCGGGAACTACGAGCAGTACTTC
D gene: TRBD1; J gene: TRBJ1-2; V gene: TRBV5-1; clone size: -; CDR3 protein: CASSWSGTGNYGYTF; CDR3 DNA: TGCGCCAGCAGCTGGAGTGGGACAGGGAACTATGGCTACACCTTC
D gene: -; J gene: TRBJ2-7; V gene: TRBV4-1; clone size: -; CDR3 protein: CASSQVVPSYEQYF; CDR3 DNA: TGCGCCAGCAGCCAAGTAGTCCCATCCTACGAGCAGTACTTC
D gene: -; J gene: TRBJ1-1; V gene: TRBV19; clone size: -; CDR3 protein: CASSKPWPMNTEAFF; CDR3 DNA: TGTGCCAGTAGTAAACCCTGGCCGATGAACACTGAAGCTTTCTTT
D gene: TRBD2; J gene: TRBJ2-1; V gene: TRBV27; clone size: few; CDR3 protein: CASRGTSGGYNEQFF; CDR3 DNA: TGTGCCAGCAGAGGAACTAGCGGGGGGTACAATGAGCAGTTCTTC
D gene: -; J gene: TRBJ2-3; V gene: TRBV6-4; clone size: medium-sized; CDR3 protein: CASSDSQGTDTQYF; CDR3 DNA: TGTGCCAGCAGTGACTCACAGGGCACAGATACGCAGTATTTT
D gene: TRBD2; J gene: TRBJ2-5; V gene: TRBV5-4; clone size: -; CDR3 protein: CASRRRDRGGALETQYF; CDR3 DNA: TGTGCCAGCAGGCGGCGGGACCGCGGGGGGGCCTTGGAGACCCAGTACTTC
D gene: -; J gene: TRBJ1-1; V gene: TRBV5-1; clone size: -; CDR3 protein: CASRWGQGQNTEAFF; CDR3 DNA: TGCGCCAGCAGATGGGGCCAGGGCCAGAACACTGAAGCTTTCTTT
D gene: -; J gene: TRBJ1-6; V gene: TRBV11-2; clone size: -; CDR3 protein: CASSQGRVSPLHF; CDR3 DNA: TGTGCCAGCAGCCAGGGGAGGGTTTCACCCCTCCACTTT
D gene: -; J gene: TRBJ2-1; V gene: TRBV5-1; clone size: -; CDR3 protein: CASKYDSTYNEQFF; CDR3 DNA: TGCGCCAGCAAATACGACAGTACTTACAATGAGCAGTTCTTC
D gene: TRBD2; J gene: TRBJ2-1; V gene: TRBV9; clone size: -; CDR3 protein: CASSWSGGEQFF; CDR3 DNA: TGTGCCAGCAGCTGGAGCGGGGGGGAGCAGTTCTTC
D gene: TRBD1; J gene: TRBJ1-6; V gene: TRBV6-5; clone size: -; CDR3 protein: CASSLRTGMNSPLHF; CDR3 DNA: TGTGCCAGCAGTCTCCGGACAGGGATGAATTCACCCCTCCACTTT
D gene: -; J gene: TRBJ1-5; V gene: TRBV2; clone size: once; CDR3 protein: CASSAEQINNQPQHF; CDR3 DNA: TGTGCCAGCAGTGCGGAACAGATTAACAATCAGCCCCAGCATTTT
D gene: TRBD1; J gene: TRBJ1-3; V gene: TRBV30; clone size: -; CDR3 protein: CASRDRSPGNTIYF; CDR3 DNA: TGTGCCTCCCGGGACAGGTCCCCCGGAAACACCATATATTTT
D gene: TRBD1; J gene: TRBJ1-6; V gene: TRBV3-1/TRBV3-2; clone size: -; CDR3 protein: CASSQGQLYNSPLHF; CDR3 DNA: TGTGCCAGCAGCCAGGGACAGCTCTATAATTCACCCCTCCACTTT
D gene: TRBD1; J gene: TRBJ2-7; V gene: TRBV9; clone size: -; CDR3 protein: CASSPRDRALGEQYF; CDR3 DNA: TGTGCCAGCAGCCCCCGGGACAGGGCCCTAGGGGAGCAGTACTTC
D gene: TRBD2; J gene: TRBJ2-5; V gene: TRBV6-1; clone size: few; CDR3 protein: CASSETSGGAETQYF; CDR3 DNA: TGTGCCAGCAGTGAAACTAGCGGGGGGGCAGAGACCCAGTACTTC
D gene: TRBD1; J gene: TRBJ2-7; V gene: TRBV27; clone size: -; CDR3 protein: CASTQSGQGYEQYF; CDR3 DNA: TGTGCCAGCACCCAATCAGGACAGGGCTACGAGCAGTACTTC
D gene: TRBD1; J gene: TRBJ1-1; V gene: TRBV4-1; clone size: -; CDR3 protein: CASSQEGGQGNTEAFF; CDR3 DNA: TGCGCCAGCAGCCAAGAGGGGGGACAGGGGAACACTGAAGCTTTCTTT
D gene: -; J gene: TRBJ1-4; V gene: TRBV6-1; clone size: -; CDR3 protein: CASSEDGGVKLFF; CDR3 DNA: TGTGCCAGCAGTGAAGATGGGGGCGTTAAACTGTTTTTT
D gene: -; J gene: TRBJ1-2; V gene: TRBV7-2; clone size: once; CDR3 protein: CASSLLGSRYGYTF; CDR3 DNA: TGTGCCAGCAGCTTACTTGGGAGTCGCTATGGCTACACCTTC
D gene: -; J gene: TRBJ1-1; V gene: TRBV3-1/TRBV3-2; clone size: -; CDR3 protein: CASSQDPRTEVTEAFF; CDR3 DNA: TGTGCCAGCAGCCAAGATCCGAGGACAGAAGTGACTGAAGCTTTCTTT
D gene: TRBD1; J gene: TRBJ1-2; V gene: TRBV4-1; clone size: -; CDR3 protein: CASSHGQGQSNGYTF; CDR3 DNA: TGCGCCAGCAGCCACGGACAGGGTCAGTCTAATGGCTACACCTTC
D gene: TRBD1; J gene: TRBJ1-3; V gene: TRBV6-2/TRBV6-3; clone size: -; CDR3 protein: CASSSGQGDRNTIYF; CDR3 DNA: TGTGCCAGCAGTTCCGGACAGGGGGATAGAAACACCATATATTTT
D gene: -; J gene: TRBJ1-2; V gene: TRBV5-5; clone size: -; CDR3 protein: CASSGQIYGYTF; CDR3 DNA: TGTGCCAGCAGTGGACAGATCTATGGCTACACCTTC
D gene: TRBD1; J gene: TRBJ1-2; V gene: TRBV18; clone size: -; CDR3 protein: CASSLTGGGYGYTF; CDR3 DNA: TGTGCCAGCTCACTAACAGGGGGAGGCTATGGCTACACCTTC
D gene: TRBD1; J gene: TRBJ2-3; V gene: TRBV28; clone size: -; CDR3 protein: CATEPGGRTDTQYF; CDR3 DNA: TGTGCCACCGAACCAGGGGGCAGAACAGATACGCAGTATTTT
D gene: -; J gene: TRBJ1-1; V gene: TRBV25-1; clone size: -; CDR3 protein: CASSAWGRKAGAFF; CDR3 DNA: TGTGCCAGCAGTGCGTGGGGGCGCAAGGCGGGAGCTTTCTTT
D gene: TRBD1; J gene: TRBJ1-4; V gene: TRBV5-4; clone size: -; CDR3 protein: CASSLNLGQDEKLFF; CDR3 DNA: TGTGCCAGCAGCTTAAATTTGGGACAGGATGAAAAACTGTTTTTT
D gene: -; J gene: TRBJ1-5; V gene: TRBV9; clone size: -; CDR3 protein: CASSSGPIAGQPQHF; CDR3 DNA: TGTGCCAGCAGCTCCGGGCCAATCGCGGGGCAGCCCCAGCATTTT